This T cell receptor (beta chain) was captured in a study of technical replicates of blood from a few donors. This table comes from immunoSEQ multiplex PCR, and its TCRdb copy is limited to in-frame clones, with some not included. The repertoire has roughly 76,000 clones, 85% to 95% of them found once; the top ten carry about 0.39%. The CDR3 spans 18 residues. Per the germline V gene, CDR1 is SGDLS and CDR2 is YYNGEE. Trimming left V 4 bases short and J 4 bases short, with 24 bases between. The chain has TRBV9 and TRBJ2-1; tentatively, D is TRBD2 (5 bases). The sequence came from a human donor in good health. The sequenced sample consisted of T cells isolated from PBMCs. The CDR3 region is CASSSSLWVLTGYNEQFF. The CDR3 DNA is TGTGCCAGCAGCTCCTCCCTGTGGGTCCTGACGGGATACAATGAGCAGTTCTTC.